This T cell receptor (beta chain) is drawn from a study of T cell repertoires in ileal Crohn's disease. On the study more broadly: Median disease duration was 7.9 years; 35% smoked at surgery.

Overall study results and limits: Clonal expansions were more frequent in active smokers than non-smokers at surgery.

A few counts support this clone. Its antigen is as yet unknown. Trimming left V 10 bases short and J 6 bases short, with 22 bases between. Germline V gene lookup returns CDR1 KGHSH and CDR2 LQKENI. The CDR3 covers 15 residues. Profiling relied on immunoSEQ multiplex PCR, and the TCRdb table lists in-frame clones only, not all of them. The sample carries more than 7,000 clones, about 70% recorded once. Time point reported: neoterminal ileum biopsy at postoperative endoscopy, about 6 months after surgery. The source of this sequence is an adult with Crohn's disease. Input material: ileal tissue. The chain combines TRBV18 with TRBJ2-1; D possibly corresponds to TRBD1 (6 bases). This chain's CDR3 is CATQDRDTNPNEQFF. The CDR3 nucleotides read TGTGCCACTCAGGACCGGGACACTAACCCCAATGAGCAGTTCTTC.